Listed here is a single T cell receptor (beta chain). Its antigen is unidentified. The germline V and J ends were trimmed by 3 bases and 8 bases, with 13 bases remaining between them. The length of the CDR3 is 13 residues. Germline CDR1 and CDR2: LNHDA and SQIVND (reference sequence). PCR employed 60 Vbeta and 13 Jbeta primers. The repertoire was sequenced with immunoSEQ multiplex PCR; TCRdb's copy has only in-frame clones and lacks some. This table holds 140,000 or so clones, 60% to 80% found once. This sample is drawn from a study of cytomegalovirus exposure and HLA in healthy donors. Notes on the study in general: Using a false discovery rate of 0.05, a later analysis showed that 15,000 to 20,000 TCR beta sequences were associated with HLA alleles. Differences between HLA loci emerged in a later analysis of TCR association rates, with DRB1 most and HLA-C fewest.

The chain recombines TRBV19 with TRBJ1-2; D is undetermined. The sample comprised PBMCs. The source of this sequence is a woman younger than 45 in good health and CMV-seronegative. CDR3 residues: CASSIDGILGYTF. The CDR3 coding sequence is TGTGCCAGTAGTATTGACGGGATTCTGGGCTACACCTTC.